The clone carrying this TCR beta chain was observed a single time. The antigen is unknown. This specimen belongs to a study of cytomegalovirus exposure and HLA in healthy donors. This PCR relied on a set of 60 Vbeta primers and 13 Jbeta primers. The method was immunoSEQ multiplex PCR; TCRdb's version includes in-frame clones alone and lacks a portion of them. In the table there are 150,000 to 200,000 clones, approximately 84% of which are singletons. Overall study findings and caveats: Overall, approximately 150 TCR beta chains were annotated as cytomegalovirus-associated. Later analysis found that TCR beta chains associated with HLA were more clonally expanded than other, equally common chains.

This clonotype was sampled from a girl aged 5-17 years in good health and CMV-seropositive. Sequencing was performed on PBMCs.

The CDR3 loop is CASSQVASGLYNEQFF. CDR3 DNA sequence: TGCGCCAGCAGCCAAGTGGCTAGCGGGCTTTACAATGAGCAGTTCTTC. This sequence joins TRBV4-1 and TRBJ2-1; TRBD2 matches 8 bases. The CDR3 is made up of 16 amino acids. The J segment lost 4 bases and the V segment lost 1 base, leaving 6 bases of the junction unmatched. Germline values: CDR1 MGHRA, CDR2 YSYEKL.